This section outlines one T cell receptor (beta chain) sequence together with its context. Antigen specificity is unknown. This CDR3 contains 19 residues. Germline V gene sequence: CDR1 MGHRA, CDR2 YSYEKL. Trimming cost V 3 bases and J 2 bases; bases outside gene matches: 11. The PCR ran on 60 Vbeta and 13 Jbeta primers. Clones were sequenced by immunoSEQ multiplex PCR, and TCRdb holds only the in-frame ones, with some missing. The top ten hold 6% to 7.5% of the sample, which has 150,000 to 200,000 clones, about 80% seen once. These data are taken from a study of cytomegalovirus exposure and HLA in healthy donors. About the research overall: An earlier analysis identified more than 90 million unique TCR beta sequences in 150 million to 200 million T cells.

Findings and caveats of the study: A later analysis found common viral pathogens apparently linked to several of the most significant clusters. HLA-A and HLA-B allele assignments for most subjects were reportedly predicted accurately using TCR beta sequences.

The rearrangement uses TRBV4-1 and TRBJ2-6; 9 bases are shared with TRBD1. Sample: PBMCs. The TCR sequence derives from a man aged 25-45 years in good health and CMV-seropositive. The DNA for the CDR3 is TGCGCCAGCAGCCAGGGCCGGGACAGGGCTCTCACTGGGGCCAACGTCCTGACTTTC. It codes for CASSQGRDRALTGANVLTF.